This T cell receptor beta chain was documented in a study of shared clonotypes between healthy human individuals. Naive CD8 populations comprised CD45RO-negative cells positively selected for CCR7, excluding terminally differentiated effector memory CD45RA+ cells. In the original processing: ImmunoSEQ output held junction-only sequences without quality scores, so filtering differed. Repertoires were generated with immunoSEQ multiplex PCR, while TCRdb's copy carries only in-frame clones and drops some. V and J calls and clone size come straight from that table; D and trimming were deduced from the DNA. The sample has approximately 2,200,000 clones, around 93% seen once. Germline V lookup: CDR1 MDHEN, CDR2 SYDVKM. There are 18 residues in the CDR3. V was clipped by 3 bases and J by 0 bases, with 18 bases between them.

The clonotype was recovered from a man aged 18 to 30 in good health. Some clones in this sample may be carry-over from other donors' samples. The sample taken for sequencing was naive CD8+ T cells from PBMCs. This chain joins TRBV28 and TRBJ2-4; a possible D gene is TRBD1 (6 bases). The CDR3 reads CASSFSKTGHIAKNIQYF. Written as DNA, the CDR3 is TGTGCCAGCAGTTTCTCTAAGACAGGCCACATAGCCAAAAACATTCAGTACTTC. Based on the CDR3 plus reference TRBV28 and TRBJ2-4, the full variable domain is DVKVTQSSRYLVKRTGEKVFLECVQDMDHENMFWYRQDPGLGLRLIYFSYDVKMKEKGDIPEGYSVSREKKERFSLILESASTNQTSMYLCASSFSKTGHIAKNIQYFGAGTRLSVL.